This entry lists 18 T cell receptor beta chains sequenced from one sample in a study of blood T cells in healthy people across ages. Combining a sample-barcoded 5' primer with a J-beta primer mix, a second PCR ran for roughly 6 to 12 cycles. Each CDR3 protein is one row after TCRdb ran MiXCR on the 5' RACE reads. The data hold roughly 1,500,000 distinct CDR3 sequences, with roughly 40% observed a single time. The source material was blood. Receptor source: a woman aged 18-29 years in good health.

This clonotype was counted only a few times. The rearrangement joins TRBV30 to TRBJ1-2; D ambiguous. The V and J ends lost 4 bases and 6 bases respectively, with 6 bases between them. This CDR3 contains 10 residues. Germline values: CDR1 GTSNPN, CDR2 SVGIG (reference sequence). CDR3 sequence: CAWKPHGYTF. In nucleotides, the CDR3 is TGTGCCTGGAAGCCGCATGGCTACACCTTC.

The chain links TRBV5-6 to TRBJ1-2, with a possible D match to TRBD1 (5 bases). CDR1 is SGHDT and CDR2 is YYEEEE in the germline V gene. CDR3 length: 17 amino acids. The V gene lost 0 bases and the J gene lost 1 base, with 16 bases spanning the gap. CDR3 sequence (DNA): TGTGCCAGCAGCTTGGCGGGGCCCATTTTCCTTAACTATGGCTACACCTTC. It yields the protein CASSLAGPIFLNYGYTF.

The V and J genes are TRBV7-6 and TRBJ2-3; 12 nucleotides line up with TRBD2. Germline V gene data show CDR1 as SGHVS and CDR2 as FNYEAQ. The CDR3 is made up of 19 amino acids. Trimming cost V 1 base and J 5 bases; bases outside gene matches: 13. CDR3 DNA sequence: TGTGCCAGCAGCTTAGGGCCATATACTAGCGGGAGGACTATAGATACGCAGTATTTT. It specifies CASSLGPYTSGRTIDTQYF.

The CDR3: CSANPLAGSTDTQYF. Written as DNA, the CDR3 is TGCAGTGCTAATCCCCTAGCGGGAAGCACAGATACGCAGTATTTT. The chain couples TRBV20-1 to TRBJ2-3; 9 bases match TRBD2. CDR1 and CDR2 (germline): DFQATT, SNEGSKA (reference sequence). The CDR3 runs 15 residues. J was trimmed by 0 bases and V by 4 bases; bases with no gene match: 5.

The chain carries TRBV12-3 or TRBV12-4 and TRBJ2-1; D is perhaps TRBD1 or TRBD2 (5 bases each). V was shortened by 0 bases and J by 10 bases, with 16 bases between the two germline ends. The CDR3 runs 15 residues. CDR3 sequence: CASSLAGGDTYEQFF. The CDR3 DNA sequence: TGTGCCAGCAGTTTAGCTGGGGGTGATACCTACGAGCAGTTCTTC.

This clonotype was found once. The V and J genes are TRBV6-6 and TRBJ1-2; the match to TRBD1 covers 8 bases. This CDR3 has 11 residues. Germline CDR1 is MNHNY and CDR2 is SVGAGI (reference sequence). With 9 bases clipped from V and 4 bases from J, the junction kept 1 base outside the gene matches. The CDR3 DNA is TGTGCCAGGGACAGGGCCTATGGCTACACCTTC. Translating gives CARDRAYGYTF.

This clonotype was counted between two and nine times. CDR3 amino acids: CASSLIQRVDNEQFF. The CDR3 bases are TGCGCCAGCAGCTTGATCCAGCGGGTTGACAATGAGCAGTTCTTC. V usage is TRBV5-1 and J usage is TRBJ2-1, with a possible D match to TRBD2 (6 bases). V was clipped by 1 base and J by 5 bases, with 13 bases between them. This CDR3 contains 15 residues. The germline V gene has CDR1 SGHRS and CDR2 YFSETQ.

This clonotype was observed a handful of times. This rearrangement joins TRBV5-1 to TRBJ1-6, with 9 bases aligning to TRBD1. Germline V gene sequence: CDR1 SGHRS, CDR2 YFSETQ. CDR3 length equals 15 residues. The V segment lost 3 bases and the J segment 5 bases; nucleotides outside the gene matches: 3. Written as DNA, the CDR3 is TGCGCCAGCAGCTCTGGGGACAGGGATAATTCACCCCTCCACTTT. Protein: CASSSGDRDNSPLHF.

Comment on this clonotype: The junction shows a germline mismatch at one end, possibly a read error. V is TRBV7-7 and J is TRBJ2-5; the match to TRBD2 covers 14 bases. The CDR3 consists of 17 residues. Germline V CDR1 and CDR2: SSHAT, FNYEAQ (reference sequence). The chain's CDR3 is CASSPRGLAGGDGSQYF. DNA for the CDR3: TGTGCTAGCAGCCCCAGAGGACTAGCGGGGGGCGATGGGTCCCAGTACTTC.

This chain's CDR3 is CSAREGGGGSYEQYF. Here the CDR3 DNA reads TGCAGTGCTAGAGAGGGAGGGGGGGGATCCTACGAGCAGTACTTC. The rearrangement joins TRBV20-1 to TRBJ2-7; D is perhaps TRBD2 (7 bases). V lost 0 bases and J lost 1, with 13 bases in between. Germline V lookup: CDR1 DFQATT, CDR2 SNEGSKA (reference sequence). There are 15 residues in the CDR3.

Only one count was recorded for this clonotype. This chain uses TRBV28 with TRBJ1-2; D remains ambiguous. Trimming removed 6 bases from V and 6 bases from J, with 14 bases in between. CDR1 and CDR2 (germline): MDHEN, SYDVKM. The CDR3 sequence is 13 residues long. CDR3 sequence (DNA): TGTGCCAGCAGCCCAGACTTTATAGATGGCTACACCTTC. It specifies CASSPDFIDGYTF.

The chain is built from TRBV6-6 and TRBJ1-6; no firm D call. This CDR3 has 14 residues. Germline-derived CDR1 and CDR2 are MNHNY and SVGAGI (reference sequence). The ends were cut back, 10 bases at V and 3 bases at J, with 13 bases in the middle. The CDR3 region has the DNA TGTGCCACCCAAGCGGGCAGCTATAATTCACCCCTCCACTTT. It yields the protein CATQAGSYNSPLHF.

V gene TRBV10-3 combines with J gene TRBJ2-2; 9 nucleotides align to TRBD2. V lost 0 bases and J lost 3; bases outside the gene matches: 8. The CDR3 consists of 18 residues. Germline CDR1 ENHRY, CDR2 SYGVKD. The CDR3 bases are TGTGCCATCAGTGAGTCGACTCTGCCTAGCGGGGACACCGGGGAGCTGTTTTTT. This gives the protein CAISESTLPSGDTGELFF.

The rearrangement uses TRBV2 and TRBJ1-1, with a weak D call TRBD1 (6 bases). The V gene lost 3 bases and the J gene lost 6 bases, with 14 bases spanning the gap. The CDR3 extends over 14 amino acids. Germline CDR1 SNHLY, CDR2 FYNNEI. The CDR3 reads CASSEDSGTSEAFF. CDR3 bases: TGTGCCAGCAGTGAGGACAGCGGAACATCTGAAGCTTTCTTT.

The CDR3 is CASSLGGERETQYF. The CDR3 region has the DNA TGCGCCAGCAGCTTGGGCGGGGAACGGGAGACCCAGTACTTC. This chain connects TRBV5-1 to TRBJ2-5; tentative D call: TRBD2 (6 bases). The CDR3 consists of 14 residues. Germline V CDR1 and CDR2: SGHRS, YFSETQ. The V end was cut by 0 bases, the J end by 5 bases, with 11 bases between.

The rearrangement joins TRBV9 to TRBJ2-4; tentative D call: TRBD1 (5 bases). In germline, CDR1 is SGDLS, CDR2 YYNGEE. The CDR3 is made up of 14 amino acids. V was pared by 0 bases and J by 5 bases, with 9 bases between. CDR3 amino acids: CASSVETGQNIQYF. The CDR3 DNA reads TGTGCCAGCAGCGTAGAAACAGGACAAAACATTCAGTACTTC. The variable domain in full, with the rest retrieved from reference TRBV9 and TRBJ2-4, is DSGVTQTPKHLITATGQRVTLRCSPRSGDLSVYWYQQSLDQGLQFLIQYYNGEERAKGNILERFSAQQFPDLHSELNLSSLELGDSALYFCASSVETGQNIQYFGAGTRLSVL.

V is TRBV6-2 or TRBV6-3 and J is TRBJ2-1; 7 bases map to TRBD1. Germline assignment: CDR1 MNHEY and CDR2 SVGEGT. The ends lost 8 bases at V and 8 bases at J; junction bases unmatched: 12. The CDR3 extends over 14 amino acids. For the CDR3, the DNA is TGTGCCAGCGATCGACAGGGTATGTACGATGAGCAGTTCTTC. Protein product: CASDRQGMYDEQFF.

This sequence joins TRBV3-1 and TRBJ2-1, with D possibly TRBD1 on 6 matching bases. The CDR3 spans 17 residues. Germline CDR1 and CDR2: LGHDT and YNNKEL (reference sequence). The V gene lost 3 bases and the J gene lost 14 bases, with 29 bases spanning the gap. The CDR3 is CASSHAFNHTGKGTEFF. The CDR3 DNA reads TGTGCCAGCAGCCACGCATTTAATCATACAGGGAAGGGAACAGAGTTCTTC.